These 9 T cell receptor beta chains came from one sample sequenced in a study of T cell responses to AZD1222 COVID-19 vaccine. Profiling relied on immunoSEQ multiplex PCR, and the TCRdb table lists in-frame clones only, not all of them. This table holds 130,000 or so clones, 70% to 90% found once. The sequences come from peripheral blood, collected 28 days after the second AZD1222 dose. The receptors derive from an adult who received the AZD1222 COVID-19 vaccine.

J is TRBJ2-1 and V is TRBV5-1; D perhaps matches TRBD2 (5 bases). Trimming pared 2 bases from V and 0 bases from J, leaving 9 bases between. The CDR3 covers 15 residues. CDR1 SGHRS and CDR2 YFSETQ come from the germline V gene. The CDR3 region has the DNA TGCGCCAGCAGCTTCGGCGGGTTCTCCTACAATGAGCAGTTCTTC. This encodes CASSFGGFSYNEQFF.

The chain is built from TRBV7-3 and TRBJ1-1; D remains ambiguous. Germline V CDR1 and CDR2: SGHTA, FQGTGA. Trimming left V 3 bases short and J 3 bases short, with 11 bases between. This CDR3 has 14 amino acids. The CDR3 protein is CASSLDISDTEAFF. The CDR3 DNA sequence: TGTGCCAGCAGCTTGGATATCTCGGACACTGAAGCTTTCTTT.

DNA for the CDR3: TGTGCCAGCAGCCCGGGGACTAGCGGGGGGGCTTGGACCGGGGAGCTGTTTTTT. This gives the protein CASSPGTSGGAWTGELFF. This rearrangement joins TRBV7-3 to TRBJ2-2; 16 nucleotides agree with TRBD2. Germline lookup yields CDR1 SGHTA and CDR2 FQGTGA. The ends lost 5 bases at V and 5 bases at J; junction bases unmatched: 8. The CDR3 contains 18 residues.

V usage is TRBV4-1 and J usage is TRBJ2-5; a weak D match, TRBD2 (6 bases). V was pared by 3 bases and J by 4 bases, with 15 bases between. Germline CDR1 and CDR2: MGHRA and YSYEKL. This CDR3 has 15 amino acids. The CDR3 DNA follows: TGCGCCAGCAGCCAGGGAGCGGGCCTGGGAGAGACCCAGTACTTC. Translated, it gives CASSQGAGLGETQYF.

The rearrangement uses TRBV7-8 and TRBJ1-3; D unresolved. The V end was cut by 1 base, the J end by 4 bases, with 11 bases between. Per the germline V gene, CDR1 is SGHVS and CDR2 is FQNEAQ. CDR3 size: 15 residues. DNA of the CDR3: TGTGCCAGCAGCTTAGGGCCCGGGCCCGGAAACACCATATATTTT. Translation: CASSLGPGPGNTIYF.

The V and J genes are TRBV5-1 and TRBJ1-1; no clear D. The CDR3 consists of 13 residues. Trimming removed 5 bases from V and 0 bases from J, with 8 bases in between. The germline V gene encodes CDR1 SGHRS and CDR2 YFSETQ. CDR3 nucleotides: TGCGCCAGCAGACTAAATATGAACACTGAAGCTTTCTTT. Residues: CASRLNMNTEAFF.

The chain couples TRBV7-9 to TRBJ2-7; perhaps TRBD2 as D (5 bases). Germline CDR1 is SEHNR and CDR2 is FQNEAQ (reference sequence). The ends were cut back, 3 bases at V and 6 bases at J, with 9 bases in the middle. The CDR3 runs 12 residues. CDR3 in DNA: TGTGCCAGCAGCTTTCCGGGGAGCGAGCAGTACTTC. It is translated as CASSFPGSEQYF.

J is TRBJ1-4 and V is TRBV19, with D possibly TRBD1 on 6 matching bases. The V gene's germline CDR1 is LNHDA and CDR2 SQIVND (reference sequence). The CDR3 totals 15 residues. The V gene lost 5 bases and the J gene lost 1 base, with 11 bases spanning the gap. CDR3 coding DNA: TGTGCCAGTAGTTCTTACAGGGAAACTAATGAAAAACTGTTTTTT. This encodes CASSSYRETNEKLFF.

J is TRBJ2-5 and V is TRBV5-1; no clear D gene. CDR3 length: 13 residues. V lost 0 bases to trimming and J lost 9 bases, with 12 bases between them. CDR1 and CDR2 (germline): SGHRS, YFSETQ. CDR3 DNA: TGCGCCAGCAGCTTGGTGGGCGCCTCGGCCCAGTACTTC. This encodes CASSLVGASAQYF. The full variable domain, in which reference TRBV5-1 and TRBJ2-5 provide the parts outside the CDR3, is KAGVTQTPRYLIKTRGQQVTLSCSPISGHRSVSWYQQTPGQGLQFLFEYFSETQRNKGNFPGRFSGRQFSNSRSEMNVSTLELGDSALYLCASSLVGASAQYFGPGTRLLVL.